The next 26 T cell receptor beta chains were all read from a single sample in a study of breast tumors, draining lymph nodes, adjacent tissues (TCRdb year 2016). Lymph node samples came from the axillary draining lymph nodes of breast cancer patients. Library preparation used multiplex PCR. The run used an Illumina HiSeq 2000. The public reads were reprocessed in TCRdb via fastp at Q25 and MiXCR, keeping in-frame beta chains. Rows are combined by CDR3 protein, so each entry shows the most common genes and DNA. This sample is represented by over 200,000 distinct CDR3 sequences; 30% to 35% of them were singletons. 3% to 4% of the sample is taken by the ten largest. The source material was axillary lymph node tissue. These receptors came from a female donor with breast cancer. Some clones in this sample may be carry-over from other donors' samples.

This clonotype was seen ten or more times. V and J are TRBV6-1 and TRBJ1-5; D perhaps matches TRBD1 (5 bases). The CDR3 consists of 14 residues. V was shortened by 1 base and J by 6 bases, with 10 bases between the two germline ends. Germline CDR1 MNHNS, CDR2 SASEGT. CDR3 nucleotides: TGTGCCAGCAGTGAAGGGGGGACTGGTCAGCCCCAGCATTTT. Encoded protein: CASSEGGTGQPQHF.

V is TRBV18 and J is TRBJ2-1; D is unresolved. Per germline, CDR1 KGHSH and CDR2 LQKENI. The CDR3 is made up of 14 amino acids. With 2 bases removed from V and 5 bases from J, the gap between germline ends came to 10 bases. CDR3 sequence (DNA): TGTGCCAGCTCACCAGATCCATACAACAATGAGCAGTTCTTC. It is translated as CASSPDPYNNEQFF.

At least ten counts were recorded for this clonotype. This sequence joins TRBV4-2 and TRBJ1-2, with 7 bases identical to TRBD1. Germline V gene sequence: CDR1 LGHNA, CDR2 YNFKEQ. The CDR3 extends over 15 amino acids. V trimming: 1 base; J trimming: 4 bases; junction bases outside the gene matches: 6. The CDR3 bases are TGTGCCAGCAGCCAAGGGGCCGCAGGGGGCTATGGCTACACCTTC. It specifies CASSQGAAGGYGYTF.

This clonotype was counted ten times or more. The chain couples TRBV20-1 to TRBJ2-3; D might be TRBD1 or TRBD2, each matching 5 bases. Germline CDR1 reads DFQATT; CDR2 reads SNEGSKA (reference sequence). V lost 3 bases and J lost 5, with 12 bases in between. The CDR3 loop spans 13 amino acids. CDR3 bases: TGCAGTGCTAGTATCGGGGCAGGAGATACGCAGTATTTT. Translated, it gives CSASIGAGDTQYF.

This clonotype came up a few times. One junction end disagrees with the germline gene, perhaps due to a read error. The CDR3 region is CASSLGVSGGTQGTQYF. The CDR3 nucleotides read TGTGCCAGCAGCTTAGGTGTTAGCGGGGGTACACAAGGGACCCAGTACTTC. The chain employs TRBV7-9 and TRBJ2-5; TRBD2 matches at 9 bases. The CDR3 extends over 17 amino acids. CDR1 is SEHNR, CDR2 FQNEAQ, per germline (reference sequence).

This chain uses TRBV6-4 with TRBJ2-1; perhaps TRBD2 as D (5 bases). Between the trimmed V and J ends, which lost 8 bases and 0 bases, there was a span of 20 bases. Germline V gives CDR1 MRHNA, CDR2 SNTAGT. This CDR3 region has 17 residues. CDR3 loop: CASSPAGERASYNEQFF. The DNA of the CDR3 is TGTGCCAGCTCACCCGCCGGGGAGAGGGCCTCCTACAATGAGCAGTTCTTC.

The V gene is TRBV11-1, the J gene TRBJ1-1; TRBD1 matches 10 bases. Germline V gives CDR1 SGHAT, CDR2 FQDESV (reference sequence). V lost 5 bases and J lost 1; bases outside the gene matches: 7. The CDR3 sequence is 16 residues long. As DNA, the CDR3 is TGTGCCAGCAGCAATCGACAGGGGGCTGGGAACACTGAAGCTTTCTTT. It specifies CASSNRQGAGNTEAFF.

This clonotype was observed at least ten times. This chain uses TRBV4-2 with TRBJ1-3; maybe TRBD1 (6 bases). The CDR3 contains 15 residues. Germline V gene sequence: CDR1 LGHNA, CDR2 YNFKEQ. Trimming shortened V by 2 bases and J by 4 bases, and 12 bases separated the two germline ends. The CDR3 here is CASSQQTGLGNTIYF. The CDR3 region has the DNA TGTGCCAGCAGCCAACAGACAGGACTCGGAAACACCATATATTTT.

This clonotype was seen many times. The chain combines TRBV19 with TRBJ2-1; TRBD1 matches 12 bases. Germline V gives CDR1 LNHDA, CDR2 SQIVND (reference sequence). After removal of 7 bases from V and 9 bases from J, the junction contained 7 bases not matched to a gene. The CDR3 is 14 residues long. The CDR3 sequence is CASKAGQGAVEQFF. CDR3 bases: TGTGCCAGTAAGGCGGGACAGGGGGCAGTTGAGCAGTTCTTC.

This clonotype was observed many times. The chain employs TRBV11-3 and TRBJ1-4; weak D call: TRBD1 (6 bases). The V gene lost 0 bases and the J gene lost 4 bases, with 18 bases spanning the gap. The CDR3 is made up of 18 amino acids. Germline CDR1 reads SGHNT; CDR2 reads YENEEA. CDR3: CASSLDNPPRGGNEKLFF. The CDR3 nucleotides are TGTGCCAGCAGCTTAGACAATCCCCCCCGAGGGGGTAATGAAAAACTGTTTTTT. Filled out from reference TRBV11-3 and TRBJ1-4, the complete variable domain reads EAGVVQSPRYKIIEKKQPVAFWCNPISGHNTLYWYLQNLGQGPELLIRYENEEAVDDSQLPKDRFSAERLKGVDSTLKIQPAELGDSAVYLCASSLDNPPRGGNEKLFFGSGTQLSVL.

By sample fraction, this clonotype is large. The gene calls are TRBV29-1 and TRBJ2-7; the D gene could be TRBD1 or TRBD2 (5 bases each). This CDR3 has 13 amino acids. CDR1 is SQVTM and CDR2 is ANQGSEA in the germline V gene. V gave up 3 bases and J gave up 7 bases, with 16 bases separating them. The CDR3 loop reads CSVDVTSGREQYF. The CDR3 nucleotides are TGCAGCGTTGATGTCACCTCAGGGAGAGAGCAGTACTTC.

At least ten counts were recorded for this clonotype. The chain uses TRBV7-9 and TRBJ1-4; the D is unclear. Germline CDR1 is SEHNR and CDR2 is FQNEAQ (reference sequence). This CDR3 contains 14 residues. Trimming shortened V by 1 base and J by 3 bases, and 6 bases separated the two germline ends. The chain's CDR3 is CASSLVGSNEKLFF. In nucleotides, the CDR3 is TGTGCCAGCAGCTTAGTAGGATCTAATGAAAAACTGTTTTTT.

This clonotype appeared many times. The chain carries TRBV18 and TRBJ2-7, with 14 bases aligning to TRBD2. This CDR3 has 16 amino acids. After removal of 4 bases from V and 0 bases from J, the junction contained 2 bases not matched to a gene. The V gene's germline CDR1 is KGHSH and CDR2 LQKENI. This chain's CDR3 is CASSRGTSGSSYEQYF. As DNA, the CDR3 is TGTGCCAGCTCACGGGGGACTAGCGGGAGCTCCTACGAGCAGTACTTC.

As to this clonotype: Just one base apart from a much larger clone, this may be a read error. The CDR3 carries no conserved terminal phenylalanine or tryptophan, so it likely arises from a read error. The gene calls are TRBV14 and TRBJ2-1; no firm D call. CDR3 size: 12 residues. Deletions cut 3 bases from V and 5 bases from J, with 5 bases between. Per the germline V gene, CDR1 is SGHDN and CDR2 is FVKESK. CDR3 nucleotides: TGTGCCAGCAGCCAGAGGAACAATGAGCAGTTCCTC. This sequence encodes CASSQRNNEQFL.

This clonotype was picked up a small number of times. V usage is TRBV5-6 and J usage is TRBJ2-5; D gene uncertain. Germline V gene lookup returns CDR1 SGHDT and CDR2 YYEEEE. The ends were cut back, 1 base at V and 3 bases at J, with 7 bases in the middle. The CDR3 is made up of 13 amino acids. The CDR3 spells CASSLPDKETQYF. CDR3 nucleotides: TGTGCCAGCAGCTTGCCAGACAAAGAGACCCAGTACTTC.

CDR3 in DNA: TGTGCCAGCAGCCAAGTATCTAGCACCCGCACCGGGGAGCTGTTTTTT. Its protein is CASSQVSSTRTGELFF. The gene calls are TRBV3-1 and TRBJ2-2; D might be TRBD2 (5 bases). Looked up from germline, CDR1 is LGHDT and CDR2 is YNNKEL (reference sequence). Deletions cut 1 base from V and 4 bases from J, with 13 bases between. CDR3 length equals 16 residues.

The gene calls are TRBV15 and TRBJ1-2; the match to TRBD1 covers 9 bases. V shed 3 bases, J shed 6 bases, and the junction held 8 bases outside the gene matches. This CDR3 spans 15 amino acids. Germline loops: CDR1 LNHNV, CDR2 YYDKDF (reference sequence). The CDR3 region is CATSSLTGGNDGYTF. Written as DNA, the CDR3 is TGTGCCACCAGCAGCTTGACAGGGGGTAATGATGGCTACACCTTC. Filled out from reference TRBV15 and TRBJ1-2, the complete variable domain reads DAMVIQNPRYQVTQFGKPVTLSCSQTLNHNVMYWYQQKSSQAPKLLFHYYDKDFNNEADTPDNFQSRRPNTSFCFLDIRSPGLGDTAMYLCATSSLTGGNDGYTFGSGTRLTVV.

Note on this clonotype: A much larger clone lies a single base off, so this may be a read error. V usage is TRBV5-1 and J usage is TRBJ2-7; D ambiguous. Germline assignment: CDR1 SGHRS and CDR2 YFSETQ. The CDR3 totals 14 residues. Written as DNA, the CDR3 is TGCGCCGGCAGCTTATCCTCCGACGCGAGCGAGCAGTACTTC. Protein product: CAGSLSSDASEQYF. Complete variable domain (other parts from reference TRBV5-1 and TRBJ2-7): KAGVTQTPRYLIKTRGQQVTLSCSPISGHRSVSWYQQTPGQGLQFLFEYFSETQRNKGNFPGRFSGRQFSNSRSEMNVSTLELGDSALYLCAGSLSSDASEQYFGPGTRLTVT.

The chain is built from TRBV29-1 and TRBJ2-7, with 9 positions matching TRBD1. CDR1 is SQVTM, CDR2 ANQGSEA, per germline. Trimming removed 6 bases from V and 9 bases from J; junction bases left unmatched: 6. The CDR3 covers 11 residues. For the CDR3, the DNA is TGCAGCGTAGGACAGGGGCACGGGCAGTACTTC. Its protein product is CSVGQGHGQYF.

This clonotype was counted ten times or more. The V call is TRBV7-9, the J call TRBJ1-6; TRBD1 matches 9 bases. Germline V gene lookup returns CDR1 SEHNR and CDR2 FQNEAQ (reference sequence). The CDR3 sequence is 16 residues long. The J segment lost 7 bases and the V segment lost 4 bases, leaving 8 bases of the junction unmatched. CDR3 loop: CASSSTGGEANSPLHF. The DNA for the CDR3 is TGTGCCAGCAGCTCTACAGGGGGCGAGGCGAATTCACCCCTCCACTTT.

There are many counts of this clonotype. The DNA for the CDR3 is TGTGCCAGCAGTTACTCAGGAGCAGGGGGGACTCATTCACCCCTCCACTTT. It encodes CASSYSGAGGTHSPLHF. V usage is TRBV6-6 and J usage is TRBJ1-6; 7 bases fit TRBD1. The CDR3 runs to 17 residues. V shed 0 bases, J shed 8 bases, and the junction held 10 bases outside the gene matches. Germline V gives CDR1 MNHNY, CDR2 SVGAGI (reference sequence).

The CDR3 loop reads CASSSGTGKLFF. In DNA form, the CDR3 reads TGTGCCAGCAGCTCCGGGACAGGGAAACTGTTTTTT. This chain links TRBV5-6 with TRBJ1-4; 9 positions agree with TRBD1. The CDR3 loop spans 12 amino acids. The V segment lost 3 bases and the J segment 11 bases; nucleotides outside the gene matches: 2. From germline, CDR1 is SGHDT and CDR2 YYEEEE.

The genes are TRBV29-1 and TRBJ2-3; the match to TRBD2 covers 13 bases. This CDR3 comprises 14 residues. Germline V CDR1 and CDR2: SQVTM, ANQGSEA. The V and J ends lost 7 bases and 11 bases, in that order; junction bases with no gene match: 12. The CDR3 nucleotides read TGCAGCGCCAGGACTAGCGGGGGCTACAATGAGCAGTATTTT. Its translation is CSARTSGGYNEQYF.

In its sample, this clonotype was seen many times. The J gene is TRBJ1-6, the V gene TRBV24-1, with TRBD1 identical over 8 bases. Germline trimming cut 10 bases from V and 4 bases from J; bases unmatched to any gene: 2. Germline values: CDR1 KGHDR, CDR2 SFDVKD. CDR3 size: 13 residues. The CDR3 DNA reads as TGTGCCACACAGGGGGATTATAATTCACCCCTCCACTTT. Its protein is CATQGDYNSPLHF.

At least ten counts were recorded for this clonotype. The CDR3 reads CSARDAGGPYEQYF. The CDR3 nucleotides read TGCAGTGCTAGAGATGCGGGAGGGCCCTACGAGCAGTACTTC. V is TRBV20-1 and J is TRBJ2-7; the match to TRBD2 covers 9 bases. Losses at the gene ends were 0 bases for V and 2 bases for J; bases not matched to a gene: 2. The CDR3 sequence is 14 residues long. Germline V lookup: CDR1 DFQATT, CDR2 SNEGSKA (reference sequence).

In this sample, this clonotype turned up many times. This rearrangement joins TRBV5-1 to TRBJ2-1; TRBD1 might be the D (6 bases). The V and J ends lost 3 bases and 6 bases respectively, with 19 bases between them. Germline V gene data show CDR1 as SGHRS and CDR2 as YFSETQ. This CDR3 spans 16 amino acids. CDR3 coding DNA: TGCGCCAGCAGCTCCAATACAGGGATAGGGCGCAATGAGCAGTTCTTC. The encoded protein is CASSSNTGIGRNEQFF.